The 5 T cell receptor beta chains in this list originate from one sample, sequenced in a study of a mutant IDH1 vaccine in newly diagnosed glioma. Time point specified: week 11, during vaccination. Every single dose of the vaccine, 300 ug of mutant IDH1 20-mer peptide, came with topical imiquimod. These receptors have no identified antigens. Sequencing was performed with immunoSEQ multiplex PCR; in TCRdb, only in-frame clones are kept and a portion is missing. This sample has about 21,000 clones; just under 90% occur once, and the top ten carry more than 5.5%. Sample: PBMCs, taken from a glioma patient whose treatment included an IDH1 peptide vaccine. These receptor sequences come from a woman aged 40 to 50 with glioma.

CDR3 bases: TGTGCCAGCAGCTTGGGGCAGCTTTCCTCCTACGAGCAGTACTTC. This sequence encodes CASSLGQLSSYEQYF. The chain joins TRBV5-5 to TRBJ2-5; D is unclear. Gene TRBJ2-7 matches the end of the DNA better, so the J call may be wrong. Germline assignment: CDR1 SGHKS and CDR2 YYEKEE (reference sequence). There are 15 residues in the CDR3.

The chain employs TRBV4-2 and TRBJ1-4, with 8 bases lining up with TRBD1. The ends lost 1 base at V and 7 bases at J; junction bases unmatched: 5. Germline assignment: CDR1 LGHNA and CDR2 YNFKEQ. CDR3 size: 15 residues. The chain's CDR3 is CASSQGQGRSEKLFF. DNA of the CDR3: TGTGCCAGCAGCCAAGGACAGGGGCGAAGTGAAAAACTGTTTTTT.

The rearrangement uses TRBV2 and TRBJ2-5; D may be TRBD1 (6 bases). The J call may be faulty, since TRBJ2-7 better matches the DNA end. The CDR3 has 14 residues. CDR1 is SNHLY and CDR2 is FYNNEI in the germline V gene. CDR3 coding DNA: TGTGCCAGCAGTAATACAGGTGGGGGCCACGAGCAGTACTTC. Protein product: CASSNTGGGHEQYF.

This chain connects TRBV5-4 to TRBJ1-6; possible D gene TRBD1, 5 bases. Germline assignment: CDR1 SGHNT and CDR2 YYREEE (reference sequence). The ends were cut back, 2 bases at V and 9 bases at J, with 18 bases in the middle. This CDR3 contains 16 residues. This CDR3 is CASSFRKAQGSSPLHF. Written as DNA, the CDR3 is TGTGCCAGCAGCTTTCGTAAGGCCCAGGGAAGTTCACCCCTCCACTTT.

The rearrangement links TRBV7-9 to TRBJ2-1; 7 positions agree with TRBD1. The V and J ends lost 5 bases and 0 bases, in that order; junction bases with no gene match: 7. Per germline, CDR1 SEHNR and CDR2 FQNEAQ (reference sequence). CDR3 length equals 16 residues. The CDR3 nucleotides are TGTGCCAGCAGCCAACAGGGGCGGCGCTCCTACAATGAGCAGTTCTTC. Residues: CASSQQGRRSYNEQFF.